These 16 T cell receptor beta chains were sequenced from one sample in a study of blood T cell repertoires in COVID-19. Only in-frame clones appear in the TCRdb table, and some are missing; sequencing was by immunoSEQ multiplex PCR. The table lists 250,000 to 300,000 clones, roughly 90% of them singletons. Sequencing was done on a sample of PBMCs or T cells enriched from blood (not recorded which). These receptors came from a woman in her 30s who had recovered from COVID-19.

This chain uses TRBV19 with TRBJ2-7, with TRBD1 matching 7 bases. CDR1 and CDR2 from the germline V gene are LNHDA and SQIVND (reference sequence). The CDR3 is 12 residues long. J lost 6 bases, V lost 7 bases, and 6 bases had no gene match. The CDR3 coding sequence is TGTGCCAGTACCAGGGGGATTCGCGAGCAGTACTTC. As protein: CASTRGIREQYF.

This rearrangement joins TRBV7-2 to TRBJ1-2, with D perhaps matching TRBD1 (5 bases). The CDR3 length is 12 residues. CDR1 SGHTA and CDR2 FQGNSA come from the germline V gene. The ends were cut back, 5 bases at V and 6 bases at J, with 10 bases in the middle. The CDR3 DNA sequence: TGTGCCAGCAGCCCAGGGTTTCATGGCTACACCTTC. Its protein product is CASSPGFHGYTF.

The gene calls are TRBV7-9 and TRBJ1-1, with a tentative D call TRBD1 (6 bases). The ends were cut back, 2 bases at V and 0 bases at J, with 7 bases in the middle. The germline V gene has CDR1 SEHNR and CDR2 FQNEAQ (reference sequence). The CDR3 runs to 14 residues. The CDR3 nucleotides read TGTGCCAGCAGCTTAACAGGGTTGAACACTGAAGCTTTCTTT. Residues: CASSLTGLNTEAFF.

This clone has just one count. This chain joins TRBV29-1 and TRBJ1-3; no reliable D call. V lost 2 bases and J 0 bases, leaving 8 bases between the germline ends. The germline CDR1 and CDR2 sequences are SQVTM and ANQGSEA. This CDR3 has 14 amino acids. The CDR3 loop reads CSVERSRSGNTIYF. The DNA of the CDR3 is TGCAGCGTTGAACGCAGTCGCTCTGGAAACACCATATATTTT.

The chain has TRBV2 and TRBJ2-1; 11 positions agree with TRBD2. The CDR3 runs to 15 residues. V was pared by 6 bases and J by 9 bases, with 10 bases of the junction left unmatched. From germline, CDR1 is SNHLY and CDR2 FYNNEI. CDR3 amino acids: CASRETSGIAREQFF. For the CDR3, the DNA is TGTGCCAGCAGAGAGACTAGCGGGATAGCCCGTGAGCAGTTCTTC.

V usage is TRBV7-2 and J usage is TRBJ2-1; D possibly corresponds to TRBD2 (7 bases). Germline loops: CDR1 SGHTA, CDR2 FQGNSA. V lost 4 bases and J lost 4, with 20 bases in between. CDR3 length: 17 amino acids. CDR3 sequence reads: CASSSRGASGFYNEQFF. In nucleotides, the CDR3 is TGTGCCAGCAGCTCCCGGGGGGCTAGCGGATTTTACAATGAGCAGTTCTTC.

V usage is TRBV29-1 and J usage is TRBJ2-1; 7 bases map to TRBD2. Trimming at V came to 2 bases and at J to 2 bases, leaving 21 bases not matched to a gene. The CDR3 is 20 amino acids. CDR1 is SQVTM, CDR2 ANQGSEA, per germline. CDR3 DNA sequence: TGCAGCGTTGAAATCTTACCCCCCCGACCCCGGGGGAGGGCCTACAATGAGCAGTTCTTC. Its protein product is CSVEILPPRPRGRAYNEQFF.

The chain recombines TRBV19 with TRBJ1-3, with D tentatively TRBD1 (5 bases). This CDR3 has 19 residues. The germline V gene encodes CDR1 LNHDA and CDR2 SQIVND (reference sequence). V was clipped by 3 bases and J by 0 bases, with 21 bases between them. The CDR3 DNA reads as TGTGCCAGTAGTATGCGCGGGACCGTCGGGGAGCCCTCTGGAAACACCATATATTTT. Its protein is CASSMRGTVGEPSGNTIYF.

The chain carries TRBV27 and TRBJ2-7; 9 bases agree with TRBD1. Per the germline V gene, CDR1 is MNHEY and CDR2 is SMNVEV (reference sequence). J was trimmed by 5 bases and V by 7 bases; bases with no gene match: 6. CDR3 length: 13 amino acids. CDR3: CASMDRGINEQYF. The CDR3 DNA reads as TGTGCCAGCATGGACAGGGGTATCAACGAGCAGTACTTC.

V gene TRBV18 combines with J gene TRBJ1-5, with TRBD1 identical over 7 bases. This CDR3 comprises 14 residues. The trim removed 3 bases at V and 3 bases at J, leaving 2 bases unmatched. CDR1 is KGHSH, CDR2 LQKENI, per germline. The CDR3 is CASSPGTVNQPQHF. In nucleotides, the CDR3 is TGTGCCAGCTCACCCGGGACAGTCAATCAGCCCCAGCATTTT.

V and J are TRBV5-1 and TRBJ2-2; TRBD2 is a possible D gene (5 bases). The V gene lost 6 bases and the J gene lost 2 bases, with 14 bases spanning the gap. Germline assignment: CDR1 SGHRS and CDR2 YFSETQ. The CDR3 spans 15 residues. The DNA for the CDR3 is TGCGCCAGCAAGTCTGAGGGCAGCAACACCGGGGAGCTGTTTTTT. Its protein is CASKSEGSNTGELFF.

The CDR3 is CAIPGGGSSYNEQFF. The CDR3 DNA sequence: TGTGCCATCCCCGGGGGGGGGAGTTCCTACAATGAGCAGTTCTTC. The chain links TRBV7-9 to TRBJ2-1; 8 positions match TRBD2. CDR3 size: 15 residues. CDR1 and CDR2 (germline): SEHNR, FQNEAQ (reference sequence). Losses at the gene ends were 10 bases for V and 1 base for J; bases not matched to a gene: 9.

This chain links TRBV7-9 with TRBJ2-1; 8 bases are shared with TRBD1. The CDR3 is made up of 15 amino acids. CDR1 SEHNR and CDR2 FQNEAQ come from the germline V gene (reference sequence). Trimming removed 2 bases from V and 8 bases from J; junction bases left unmatched: 8. The CDR3 DNA reads TGTGCCAGCAGCTTACCGGACAGGGTAAATTATGAGCAGTTCTTC. Translation: CASSLPDRVNYEQFF.

This sequence joins TRBV20-1 and TRBJ2-7, with 7 bases identical to TRBD1. This CDR3 is 11 amino acids long. Germline assignment: CDR1 DFQATT and CDR2 SNEGSKA (reference sequence). V lost 5 bases to trimming and J lost 6 bases; unmatched junction nucleotides: 4. DNA of the CDR3: TGCAGTGCTTCTACAGGGGCCGAGCAGTACTTC. Protein product: CSASTGAEQYF.

V gene TRBV7-3 combines with J gene TRBJ2-3, with TRBD2 matching over 8 bases. The V gene end was trimmed by 4 bases and the J gene end by 6 bases; junction bases not matched to a gene: 6. CDR1 is SGHTA and CDR2 is FQGTGA in the germline V gene. CDR3 size: 14 residues. CDR3 bases: TGTGCCAGCAGCTCCCATCGACTAGCGGATACGCAGTATTTT. Protein product: CASSSHRLADTQYF.

This clone was picked up one time. The chain is built from TRBV28 and TRBJ1-1, with D maybe TRBD1 (5 bases). The V end was cut by 1 base, the J end by 3 bases, with 9 bases between. This CDR3 has 14 residues. Germline V CDR1 and CDR2: MDHEN, SYDVKM. The CDR3 DNA reads as TGTGCCAGCAGTTTATTGCAGGGCGACACTGAAGCTTTCTTT. It yields the protein CASSLLQGDTEAFF.